The next 5 T cell receptor beta chains were all read from a single sample in a study of monozygotic twins with inflammatory bowel disease. After re-calling the 5' RACE reads, TCRdb lists one entry per CDR3 protein, DNA absent. This sample's table reports some 190,000 distinct CDR3 sequences. Sequenced sample: blood. These receptor sequences come from a human donor with ulcerative colitis or Crohn's disease, or a healthy co-twin of an affected twin (not recorded which).

This chain connects TRBV11-2 to TRBJ2-3; TCRdb lists TRBD2, though no DNA is available to test this call. This CDR3 comprises 16 residues. Per germline, CDR1 SGHAT and CDR2 FQNNGV. This chain's CDR3 is CASSSRTSGAEDTQYF.

V gene TRBV7-2 combines with J gene TRBJ2-1; TCRdb picks TRBD2, but there is no DNA to check that call. The germline CDR1 and CDR2 sequences are SGHTA and FQGNSA. The CDR3 extends over 16 amino acids. The CDR3 spells CASSLVGGRGDNEQFF.

The chain joins TRBV20-1 to TRBJ2-2. CDR3 length: 14 amino acids. In germline, CDR1 is DFQATT, CDR2 SNEGSKA (reference sequence). The CDR3 here is CSARGLGNTGELFF.

CDR3 residues: CASSYRGLGGYTF. The chain couples TRBV27 to TRBJ1-2; TCRdb proposes TRBD1, but this gene call is untestable without DNA. This CDR3 has 13 amino acids. Germline CDR1 and CDR2: MNHEY and SMNVEV (reference sequence).

The chain has TRBV6-5 and TRBJ2-2; TCRdb returns TRBD2, unconfirmable since there is no DNA. The germline V gene has CDR1 MNHEY and CDR2 SVGAGI. CDR3 size: 13 residues. Here the CDR3 reads CASSLLAPGELFF.